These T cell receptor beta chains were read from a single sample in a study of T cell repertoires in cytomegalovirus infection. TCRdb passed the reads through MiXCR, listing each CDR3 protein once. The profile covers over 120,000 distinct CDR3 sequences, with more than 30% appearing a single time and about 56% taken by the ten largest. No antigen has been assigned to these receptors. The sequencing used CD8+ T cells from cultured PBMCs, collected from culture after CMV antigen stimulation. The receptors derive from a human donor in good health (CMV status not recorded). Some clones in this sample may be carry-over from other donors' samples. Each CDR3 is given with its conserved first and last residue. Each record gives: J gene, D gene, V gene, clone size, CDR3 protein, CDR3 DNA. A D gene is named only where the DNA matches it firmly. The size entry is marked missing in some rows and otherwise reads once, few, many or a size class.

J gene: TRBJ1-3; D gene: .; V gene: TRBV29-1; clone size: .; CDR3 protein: CSVDSGAFESGNTIYF; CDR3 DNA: TGCAGCGTGGACAGTGGGGCTTTCGAGTCTGGAAACACCATATATTTT
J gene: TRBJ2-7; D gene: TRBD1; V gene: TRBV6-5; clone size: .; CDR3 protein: CASSYNRGGEQYF; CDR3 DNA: TGTGCCAGCAGTTATAACAGGGGTGGCGAGCAGTACTTC
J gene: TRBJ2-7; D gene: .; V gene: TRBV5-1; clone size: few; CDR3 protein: CASSLGKGWEQYF; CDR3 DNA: TGCGCCAGCAGCTTGGGAAAGGGCTGGGAGCAGTACTTC
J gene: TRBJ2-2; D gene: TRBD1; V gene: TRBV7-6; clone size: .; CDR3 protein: CASSRTMTGDGGELFF; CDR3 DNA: TGTGCCAGCAGCCGAACGATGACAGGGGACGGCGGGGAGCTGTTTTTT
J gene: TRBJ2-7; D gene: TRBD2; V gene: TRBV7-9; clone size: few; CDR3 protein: CASSKGAGGLTYEQYF; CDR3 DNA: TGTGCCAGCAGCAAAGGGGCGGGGGGCCTAACCTACGAGCAGTACTTC
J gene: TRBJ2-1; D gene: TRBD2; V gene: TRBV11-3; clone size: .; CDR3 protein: CASSSRDYGNEQFF; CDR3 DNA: TGTGCCAGCAGTAGTAGGGACTATGGTAATGAGCAGTTCTTC
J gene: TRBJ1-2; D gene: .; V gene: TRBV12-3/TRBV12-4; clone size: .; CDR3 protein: CASPKRGERENYGYTF; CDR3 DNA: TGTGCCAGCCCCAAGAGGGGAGAAAGGGAAAACTATGGCTACACCTTC
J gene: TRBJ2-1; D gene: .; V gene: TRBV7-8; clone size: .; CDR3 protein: CASSLALGTVLVHNEQFF; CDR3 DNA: TGTGCCAGCAGCTTAGCCTTAGGAACGGTTCTAGTCCACAATGAGCAGTTCTTC
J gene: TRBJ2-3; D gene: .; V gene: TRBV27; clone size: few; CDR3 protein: CASSFQLARDTQYF; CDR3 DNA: TGTGCCAGCAGTTTCCAGCTAGCCAGGGATACGCAGTATTTT
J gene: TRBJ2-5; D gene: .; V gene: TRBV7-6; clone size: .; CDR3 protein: CASSLVGKETQYF; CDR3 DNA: TGTGCCAGCAGCTTAGTGGGGAAGGAGACCCAGTACTTC
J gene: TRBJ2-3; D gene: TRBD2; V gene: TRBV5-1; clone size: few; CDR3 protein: CASSLVSSGGTDTQYF; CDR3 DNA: TGCGCCAGCAGCTTGGTATCTAGCGGGGGTACAGATACGCAGTATTTT
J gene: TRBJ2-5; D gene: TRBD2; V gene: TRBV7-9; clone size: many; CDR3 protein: CASRQTSGGARETQYF; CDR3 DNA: TGTGCCAGCAGGCAGACTAGCGGGGGGGCCCGAGAGACCCAGTACTTC
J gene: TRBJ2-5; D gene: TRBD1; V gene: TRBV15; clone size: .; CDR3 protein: CATSSRGQQETQYF; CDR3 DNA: TGTGCCACCAGCAGTAGGGGACAGCAAGAGACCCAGTACTTC
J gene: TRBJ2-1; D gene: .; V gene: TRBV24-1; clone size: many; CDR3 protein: CATSDIDSEQFF; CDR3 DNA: TGTGCCACCAGTGATATCGACAGCGAGCAGTTCTTC
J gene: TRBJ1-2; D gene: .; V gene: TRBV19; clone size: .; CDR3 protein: CASSLNLGAAIWGYTF; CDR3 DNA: TGTGCCAGTAGTCTCAACCTCGGGGCAGCAATATGGGGCTACACCTTC
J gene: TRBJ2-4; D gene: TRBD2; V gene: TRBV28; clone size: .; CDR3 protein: CASSPRLAGVLAKNIQYF; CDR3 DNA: TGTGCCAGCAGTCCAAGGCTAGCGGGGGTCCTAGCCAAAAACATTCAGTACTTC
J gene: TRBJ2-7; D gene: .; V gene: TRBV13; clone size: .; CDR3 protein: CASSLGEGEQYF; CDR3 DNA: TGTGCCAGCAGCTTAGGCGAAGGCGAGCAGTACTTC
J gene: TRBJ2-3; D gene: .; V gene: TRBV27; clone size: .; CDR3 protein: CASSILPSTDTQYF; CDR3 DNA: TGTGCCAGCAGTATTCTTCCTAGCACAGATACGCAGTATTTT
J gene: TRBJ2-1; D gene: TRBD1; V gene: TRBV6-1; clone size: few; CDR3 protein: CASSAGGLYNEQFF; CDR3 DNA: TGTGCCAGCAGTGCAGGGGGCCTCTACAATGAGCAGTTCTTC
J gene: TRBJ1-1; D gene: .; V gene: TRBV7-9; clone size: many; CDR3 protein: CASSLVLGNTEAFF; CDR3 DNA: TGTGCCAGCAGCTTAGTTCTGGGGAACACTGAAGCTTTCTTT
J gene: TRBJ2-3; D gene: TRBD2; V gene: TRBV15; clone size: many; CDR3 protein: CATSRGILAGGTDTQYF; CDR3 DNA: TGTGCCACCAGCAGAGGTATACTAGCGGGGGGCACAGATACGCAGTATTTT
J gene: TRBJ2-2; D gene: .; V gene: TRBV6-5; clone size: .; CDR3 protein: CASSYSAGLNTGELFF; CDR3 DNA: TGTGCCAGCAGTTACTCCGCAGGCTTAAACACCGGGGAGCTGTTTTTT
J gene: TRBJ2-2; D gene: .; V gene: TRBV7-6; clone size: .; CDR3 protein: CASSLSEHPNTGELFF; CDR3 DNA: TGTGCCAGCAGCTTAAGTGAGCATCCGAACACCGGGGAGCTGTTTTTT
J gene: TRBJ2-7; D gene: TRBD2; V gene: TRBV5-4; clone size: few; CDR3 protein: CASRPGTSYEQYF; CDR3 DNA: TGTGCCAGCAGACCCGGGACTAGCTACGAGCAGTACTTC
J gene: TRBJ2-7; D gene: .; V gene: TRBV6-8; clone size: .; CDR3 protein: CASSSGTFYEQYF; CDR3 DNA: TGTGCCAGCAGTTCCGGGACATTCTACGAGCAGTACTTC
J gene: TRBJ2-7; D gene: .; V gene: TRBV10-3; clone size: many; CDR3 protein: CAISGGNYEQYF; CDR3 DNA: TGTGCCATCAGTGGTGGGAACTACGAGCAGTACTTC
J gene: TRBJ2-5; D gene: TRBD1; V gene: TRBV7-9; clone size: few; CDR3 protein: CASSSTGGLGRETQYF; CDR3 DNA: TGTGCCAGCAGCTCAACAGGGGGCCTGGGTCGAGAGACCCAGTACTTC
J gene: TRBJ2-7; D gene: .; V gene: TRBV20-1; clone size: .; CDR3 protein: CSASPPSNEQYF; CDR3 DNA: TGCAGTGCTAGTCCCCCTAGTAACGAGCAGTACTTC
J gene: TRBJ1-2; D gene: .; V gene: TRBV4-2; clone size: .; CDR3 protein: CASSQFRDLDYGYTF; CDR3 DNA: TGTGCCAGCAGCCAATTCAGGGACCTCGACTATGGCTACACCTTC
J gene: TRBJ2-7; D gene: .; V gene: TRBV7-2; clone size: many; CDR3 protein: CASSLEPSRFYEQYF; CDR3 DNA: TGTGCCAGCAGCTTGGAGCCCTCACGGTTCTACGAGCAGTACTTC
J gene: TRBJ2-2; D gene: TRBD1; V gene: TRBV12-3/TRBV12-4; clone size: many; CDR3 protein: CASSDRDRESTGELFF; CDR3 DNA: TGTGCCAGCAGTGACCGGGACAGGGAAAGCACCGGGGAGCTGTTTTTT
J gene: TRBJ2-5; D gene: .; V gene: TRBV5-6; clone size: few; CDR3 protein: CASSPMDQETQYF; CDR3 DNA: TGTGCCAGCAGCCCAATGGACCAAGAGACCCAGTACTTC
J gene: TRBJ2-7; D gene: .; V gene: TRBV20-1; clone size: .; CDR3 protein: CSARDARSEQYF; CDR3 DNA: TGCAGTGCTAGAGATGCAAGAAGCGAGCAGTACTTC
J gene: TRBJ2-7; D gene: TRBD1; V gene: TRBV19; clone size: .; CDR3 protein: CASRIKGGTGGYEQYF; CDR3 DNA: TGTGCCAGTAGGATAAAAGGCGGGACAGGGGGCTACGAGCAGTACTTC
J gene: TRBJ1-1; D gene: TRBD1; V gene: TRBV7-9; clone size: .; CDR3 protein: CASSLIQGMSTEAFF; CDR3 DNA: TGTGCCAGCAGCTTAATACAGGGGATGAGCACTGAAGCTTTCTTT
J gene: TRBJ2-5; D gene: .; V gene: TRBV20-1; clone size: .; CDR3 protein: CSASQGGETQYF; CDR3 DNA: TGCAGTGCTAGCCAGGGGGGAGAGACCCAGTACTTC
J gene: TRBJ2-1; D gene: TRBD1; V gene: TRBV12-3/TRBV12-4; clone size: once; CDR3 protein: CASSLEGQGYNEQFF; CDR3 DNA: TGTGCCAGCAGTTTAGAGGGACAGGGGTACAATGAGCAGTTCTTC
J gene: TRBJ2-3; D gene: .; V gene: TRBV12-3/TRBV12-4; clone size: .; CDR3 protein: CASSPLVADTQYF; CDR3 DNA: TGTGCCAGCAGTCCCTTAGTGGCAGATACGCAGTATTTT
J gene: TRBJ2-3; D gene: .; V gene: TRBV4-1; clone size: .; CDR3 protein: CASSQEPPVWDTQYF; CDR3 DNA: TGCGCCAGCAGCCAAGAACCACCTGTTTGGGATACGCAGTATTTT
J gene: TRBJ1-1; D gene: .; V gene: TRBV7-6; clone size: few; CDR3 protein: CASSRGGMNTEAFF; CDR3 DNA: TGTGCCAGCAGCCGGGGTGGGATGAACACTGAAGCTTTCTTT
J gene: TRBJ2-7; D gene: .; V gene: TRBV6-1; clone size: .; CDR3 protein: CASSEQWSYEQYF; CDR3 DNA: TGTGCCAGCAGTGAACAGTGGTCCTACGAGCAGTACTTC
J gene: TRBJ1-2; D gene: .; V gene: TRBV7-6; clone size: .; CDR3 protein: CASRSYQDAINYGYTF; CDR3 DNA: TGTGCCAGCAGGTCTTATCAGGACGCCATCAACTATGGCTACACCTTC
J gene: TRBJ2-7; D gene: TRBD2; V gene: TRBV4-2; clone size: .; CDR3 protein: CASSQETGLAGGSYEQYF; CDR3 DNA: TGTGCCAGCAGCCAAGAAACGGGGCTAGCGGGGGGATCCTACGAGCAGTACTTC
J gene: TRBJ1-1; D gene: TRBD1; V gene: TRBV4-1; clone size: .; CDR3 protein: CASSRQGLGVNTEAFF; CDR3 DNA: TGCGCCAGCAGCCGACAGGGTCTGGGGGTGAACACTGAAGCTTTCTTT
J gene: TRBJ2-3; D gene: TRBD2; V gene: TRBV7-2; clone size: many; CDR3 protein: CASSFAGLAGGLSATDTQYF; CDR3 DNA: TGTGCCAGCAGCTTCGCCGGACTAGCGGGGGGGCTTTCCGCCACAGATACGCAGTATTTT
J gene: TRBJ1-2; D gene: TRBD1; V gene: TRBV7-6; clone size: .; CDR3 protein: CASSDWDRGGHGYTF; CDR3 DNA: TGTGCCAGCAGCGATTGGGACAGGGGCGGGCATGGCTACACCTTC